A selection of T cell receptor beta chains follows, all from one sample in a study of early T cells in non-severe SARS-CoV-2 infection. Using its own MiXCR run on the 5' RACE reads, TCRdb lists one record per CDR3 protein. The sample contains just under 90,000 distinct CDR3 sequences, about 15% of which appear only once. The sequenced sample consisted of whole blood. The receptors here all came from an adult who was a healthcare worker with PCR-confirmed SARS-CoV-2 infection or an uninfected control (not recorded which). Both conserved end residues are part of each CDR3. A D gene is named only where the DNA matches it firmly. Not all rows give a size; the values are once, few, many and, for expanded clones, a class.

d_gene,v_gene,j_gene,abundance,CDR3nt,CDR3aa
-,TRBV9,TRBJ2-1,-,TGTGCCAGCAGCGTAGCTGGCGAGGGGTTCGATGAGCAGTTCTTC,CASSVAGEGFDEQFF
-,TRBV7-8,TRBJ1-4,-,TGTGCCAGCAGGGACCGCAGAGGGCAAGTTAATGAAAAACTGTTTTTT,CASRDRRGQVNEKLFF
TRBD2,TRBV28,TRBJ2-3,-,TGTGCCAGCAGTCCCCGGACTAGCCGACACACAGATACGCAGTATTTT,CASSPRTSRHTDTQYF
-,TRBV4-1,TRBJ1-1,many,TGCGCCAGCAGCCAAGAACCCCATGGTTGGACTGAAGCTTTCTTT,CASSQEPHGWTEAFF
-,TRBV10-3,TRBJ2-1,many,TGTGCCATCAGTGAGGGGACCCGCTGGGATGAGCAGTTCTTC,CAISEGTRWDEQFF
-,TRBV18,TRBJ2-7,few,TGTGCCAGCTCACCATCTGAATACGGCGGAGCCGCTTACGAGCAGTACTTC,CASSPSEYGGAAYEQYF
-,TRBV15,TRBJ1-1,few,TGTGCCACCAGCAGACCAGGACCTCCGGGGGCTGAAGCTTTCTTT,CATSRPGPPGAEAFF
TRBD1,TRBV28,TRBJ2-5,-,TGTGCCAGTCGGACAGGGGGTCAAGAGACCCAGTACTTC,CASRTGGQETQYF
TRBD2,TRBV7-7,TRBJ2-3,few,TGTGCCAGCAGCCCGGAAGCGGGAGTGTCAGATACGCAGTATTTT,CASSPEAGVSDTQYF
TRBD1,TRBV9,TRBJ1-1,few,TGTGCCAGCAGCTTCACGCCGGGACAGGGGGGCACTGAAGCTTTCTTT,CASSFTPGQGGTEAFF
TRBD2,TRBV20-1,TRBJ2-7,-,TGCAGTGCTAGGGCTAGCGGGAGTAGGAACGAGCAGTACTTC,CSARASGSRNEQYF
-,TRBV5-1,TRBJ2-5,-,TGCGCCAGCAGCTTGGAACCGACTGGAGAGACCCAGTACTTC,CASSLEPTGETQYF
-,TRBV20-1,TRBJ2-1,-,TGCGGGCCCCGACCCGGGGGATCCTTCGAGCAGTTCTTC,CGPRPGGSFEQFF
TRBD1,TRBV15,TRBJ1-3,-,TGTGCCACCAGCGGAGGACAGGGTAGACTAAGAAACACCATATATTTT,CATSGGQGRLRNTIYF
-,TRBV9,TRBJ1-1,-,TGTGCCAGCAGCGTAGGGCATCCGACTGAAGCTTTCTTT,CASSVGHPTEAFF
TRBD2,TRBV7-2,TRBJ2-3,-,TGTGCCAGCAGCTACAGCGGGAGCCCCACAGATACGCAGTATTTT,CASSYSGSPTDTQYF
-,TRBV5-5,TRBJ2-7,-,TGTGCCAGCAGCTTGGCCGGTCTGGGGATACGGTACGAGCAGTACTTC,CASSLAGLGIRYEQYF
TRBD2,TRBV29-1,TRBJ2-1,-,TGCAGCGTTGTTGCGGGAGTTGGGAATGAGCAGTTCTTC,CSVVAGVGNEQFF
-,TRBV3-1,TRBJ2-1,many,TGTGCCAGCAGCCTCCGACGGAACAATGAGCAGTTCTTC,CASSLRRNNEQFF
TRBD1,TRBV10-2,TRBJ1-6,-,TGCGCCAGCAGGACAGGGAATTCACCCCTCCACTTT,CASRTGNSPLHF
-,TRBV29-1,TRBJ1-2,many,TGCAGCGTCCGCGGGGCGGCAGGGGCTGGCTACACCTTC,CSVRGAAGAGYTF
-,TRBV7-3,TRBJ2-1,few,TGTGCCAGCAGCTTACTGGACTCTAACAATGAGCAGTTCTTC,CASSLLDSNNEQFF
TRBD2,TRBV11-2,TRBJ2-1,few,TGTGCCAGCAGCTTAGGGGTTGCGACTAGCGGGAGGGAGGAGCAGTTCTTC,CASSLGVATSGREEQFF
TRBD2,TRBV6-5,TRBJ2-3,-,TGTGCCAGCAGTTACTCGGCGGGAGTGACAGTTACGCAGTATTTT,CASSYSAGVTVTQYF
-,TRBV7-2,TRBJ2-1,-,TGTGCCAGCACCAAGGACAGATACAATGAGCAGTTCTTC,CASTKDRYNEQFF
-,TRBV7-9,TRBJ2-2,-,TGTGCCAGCCGTTTGTTATTCGGGGAGCTGTTTTTT,CASRLLFGELFF
TRBD1,TRBV7-2,TRBJ2-7,few,TGTGCCAGCAGCTTAAGGCCGGGACAGGGAAAAGGAGGCGAGCAGTACTTC,CASSLRPGQGKGGEQYF
-,TRBV7-2,TRBJ2-7,many,TGTGCCAGCAGCCCCGATCATGGGGGGAACGAGCAGTACTTC,CASSPDHGGNEQYF
-,TRBV11-1,TRBJ1-6,-,TGTGCCAGCGGCAAAAACAGCCTTAATAATTCACCCCTCCACTTT,CASGKNSLNNSPLHF